Given below is one T cell receptor beta chain in context. Its specificity is unknown. Researchers amplified the TCR beta CDR3 regions from RNA transcripts. First-round RT-PCR of the TCR CDR3 relied on the HTBI primer set. TCRdb analysed the multiplex PCR reads with MiXCR anew, one entry per CDR3 protein. The repertoire holds about 640,000 distinct CDR3 sequences, with 20% as singletons. This sample stems from a study of T cells in Graves' hyperthyroidism and ophthalmopathy. This CDR3 has 15 residues. For ophthalmopathy patients, the Clinical Activity Score was at least 3 and the NOSPECS grade at least 4; duration was under 3 months. Lactation, pregnancy, other autoimmune disease or uncontrolled infection excluded patients. The study's findings and limits: Blood shared most expanded thyroid clonotypes above 0.001.

Sample: blood. This TCR was sampled from a man aged 25 to 40 with Graves' ophthalmopathy. The chain employs TRBV3-2 and TRBJ2-3; TRBD1 is the table's D call, not checked against the DNA. TRBV3-2 counts as a pseudogene. The CDR3 DNA sequence: TGTGCCAGCAGCCAAGATAGGGGCGCCCGTGATACGCAGTATTTT. Protein product: CASSQDRGARDTQYF.